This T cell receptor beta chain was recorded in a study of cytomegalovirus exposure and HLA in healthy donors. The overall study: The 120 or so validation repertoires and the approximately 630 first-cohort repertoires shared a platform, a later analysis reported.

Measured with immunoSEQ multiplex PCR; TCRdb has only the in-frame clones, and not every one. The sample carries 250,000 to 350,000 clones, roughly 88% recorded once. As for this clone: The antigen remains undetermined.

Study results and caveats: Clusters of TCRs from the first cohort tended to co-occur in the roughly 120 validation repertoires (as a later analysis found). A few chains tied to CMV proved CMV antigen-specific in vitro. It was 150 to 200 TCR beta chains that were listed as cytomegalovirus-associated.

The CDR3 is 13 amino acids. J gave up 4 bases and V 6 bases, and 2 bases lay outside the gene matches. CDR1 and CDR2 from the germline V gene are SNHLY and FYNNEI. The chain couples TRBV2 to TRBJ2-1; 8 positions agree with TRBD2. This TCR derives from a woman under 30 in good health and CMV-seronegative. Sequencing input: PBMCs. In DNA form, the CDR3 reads TGTGCCAGCAGCCAGCGGGGGTACAATGAGCAGTTCTTC. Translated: CASSQRGYNEQFF.